One sample yielded the 4 T cell receptor beta chains listed below, sequenced in a study of long-term antiretroviral therapy in people with HIV. The assay, immunoSEQ v3.0, was run at survey level. Here immunoSEQ multiplex PCR was the method, and the copy in TCRdb shows in-frame clones only, minus some. Of over 35,000 clones listed, about 86% are singletons. The material was unsorted PBMCs, obtained just before starting antiretroviral therapy. The receptor set was obtained from a woman between 18 and 30 years old with HIV.

This chain connects TRBV30 to TRBJ2-1; D is unresolved. Germline-derived CDR1 and CDR2 are GTSNPN and SVGIG (reference sequence). CDR3 length: 15 amino acids. The CDR3 here is CLCGLNRDNYNEQFF. The CDR3 DNA follows: TGTTTATGCGGTCTGAATAGGGATAATTACAATGAGCAGTTCTTC.

This clone was observed a single time. V usage is TRBV4-3 and J usage is TRBJ2-7; 10 nucleotides agree with TRBD1. The germline V gene has CDR1 LGHNA and CDR2 YSLEER. V lost 2 bases, J lost 3 bases, and 4 bases stayed unmatched. There are 15 residues in the CDR3. The CDR3 coding sequence is TGCGCCAGCAGCCAACGGACAGGGGGTTACTACGAGCAGTACTTC. Protein product: CASSQRTGGYYEQYF.

The chain employs TRBV11-1 and TRBJ2-7; TRBD2 matches 11 bases. The V gene end was trimmed by 1 base and the J gene end by 6 bases; junction bases not matched to a gene: 5. The CDR3 spans 15 residues. CDR1 is SGHAT and CDR2 is FQDESV in the germline V gene (reference sequence). CDR3 protein: CASSLVTSGRSEQYF. CDR3 sequence (DNA): TGTGCCAGCAGCTTAGTTACTAGCGGGAGAAGCGAGCAGTACTTC.

This chain links TRBV15 with TRBJ2-7, with D possibly TRBD1 on 6 matching bases. In germline, CDR1 is LNHNV, CDR2 YYDKDF (reference sequence). Trimming shortened V by 5 bases and J by 2 bases, and 16 bases separated the two germline ends. CDR3 length: 15 amino acids. The CDR3 here is CATSAGAPGPYEQYF. The DNA for the CDR3 is TGTGCCACCAGCGCAGGGGCGCCCGGGCCCTACGAGCAGTACTTC.